The 15 T cell receptor beta chains given below trace back to one sample, sequenced in a study of response to subunit inactivated influenza vaccine. One entry per CDR3 protein, called by TCRdb with MiXCR from the RT-PCR reads. The sample yields 650,000 to 850,000 distinct CDR3 sequences, 11% to 15% seen once. Sample: PBMCs from blood, taken less than 15 days before vaccination. These receptors came from a man aged 45 to 65 who received an inactivated influenza vaccine.

This clonotype was found a few times. The V gene is TRBV7-2, the J gene TRBJ2-5, with D perhaps matching TRBD1 (5 bases). Germline lookup yields CDR1 SGHTA and CDR2 FQGNSA. This CDR3 spans 14 amino acids. The V end was cut by 0 bases, the J end by 5 bases, with 10 bases between. The CDR3 sequence is CASSLAQGQETQYF. The CDR3 coding sequence is TGTGCCAGCAGCTTAGCTCAGGGTCAGGAGACCCAGTACTTC. Combining the CDR3 with reference TRBV7-2 and TRBJ2-5 gives the whole variable domain GAGVSQSPSNKVTEKGKDVELRCDPISGHTALYWYRQSLGQGLEFLIYFQGNSAPDKSGLPSDRFSAERTGGSVSTLTIQRTQQEDSAVYLCASSLAQGQETQYFGPGTRLLVL.

The rearrangement links TRBV7-9 to TRBJ2-7, with TRBD1 identical over 11 bases. Germline loops: CDR1 SEHNR, CDR2 FQNEAQ (reference sequence). V lost 5 bases and J lost 3; bases outside the gene matches: 6. This CDR3 contains 15 residues. The CDR3 coding sequence is TGTGCCAGCAGCCCTTGGACAGGGGGCTTCTACGAGCAGTACTTC. The encoded protein is CASSPWTGGFYEQYF. Supplemented by reference TRBV7-9 and TRBJ2-7, the full variable domain reads DTGVSQNPRHKITKRGQNVTFRCDPISEHNRLYWYRQTLGQGPEFLTYFQNEAQLEKSRLLSDRFSAERPKGSFSTLEIQRTEQGDSAMYLCASSPWTGGFYEQYFGPGTRLTVT.

Comment on this clonotype: This could be a read error, since a much larger clone is one nucleotide away. The chain has TRBV7-2 and TRBJ1-2, with D possibly TRBD1 on 5 matching bases. Germline values: CDR1 SGHTA, CDR2 FQGNSA. CDR3 length equals 13 residues. CDR3 nucleotide sequence: TGTGCCAGCAGCTTAGATACAGCGTGGGGCTACTCCTTC. Translating it yields CASSLDTAWGYSF.

This clonotype was picked up a small number of times. The chain couples TRBV6-2 or TRBV6-3 to TRBJ2-7; D not resolved. There are 15 residues in the CDR3. Trimming removed 6 bases at V and 11 bases at J, with 26 bases between. The germline gives CDR1 MNHEY, CDR2 SVGEGT. CDR3 coding DNA: TGTGCCAGCAGCTCTCCGCACGTTGATCCCGAGAGGAAGTACTTC. It specifies CASSSPHVDPERKYF.

V is TRBV7-9 and J is TRBJ2-7, with D maybe TRBD1 (6 bases). The ends were cut back, 5 bases at V and 6 bases at J, with 14 bases in the middle. The germline V gene has CDR1 SEHNR and CDR2 FQNEAQ (reference sequence). This CDR3 spans 13 amino acids. CDR3 loop: CASSDTRGGEQYF. The CDR3 region has the DNA TGTGCCAGCAGCGATACCAGGGGTGGCGAGCAGTACTTC.

This clonotype was observed a few times. The genes are TRBV19 and TRBJ2-1; the D gene is possibly TRBD1 (5 bases). This CDR3 spans 16 amino acids. V lost 4 bases to trimming and J lost 5 bases, with 18 bases between them. Germline V gene lookup returns CDR1 LNHDA and CDR2 SQIVND (reference sequence). The CDR3 loop is CASSNDRPVRDNEQFF. CDR3 sequence (DNA): TGTGCCAGTAGTAATGACAGACCCGTCAGGGACAATGAGCAGTTCTTC. The full variable domain, its missing parts supplied by reference TRBV19 and TRBJ2-1, is DGGITQSPKYLFRKEGQNVTLSCEQNLNHDAMYWYRQDPGQGLRLIYYSQIVNDFQKGDIAEGYSVSREKKESFPLTVTSAQKNPTAFYLCASSNDRPVRDNEQFFGPGTRLTVL.

A few counts support this clonotype. The chain links TRBV11-2 to TRBJ2-1; TRBD2 matches at 13 bases. Germline assignment: CDR1 SGHAT and CDR2 FQNNGV. V gave up 1 base and J gave up 0 bases; unmatched junction bases: 6. The CDR3 consists of 19 residues. In DNA form, the CDR3 reads TGTGCCAGCAGCTTAGGCCGAACTAGCGGGAGGGGCTCCTACAATGAGCAGTTCTTC. Its protein is CASSLGRTSGRGSYNEQFF. Supplemented by reference TRBV11-2 and TRBJ2-1, the full variable domain reads EAGVAQSPRYKIIEKRQSVAFWCNPISGHATLYWYQQILGQGPKLLIQFQNNGVVDDSQLPKDRFSAERLKGVDSTLKIQPAKLEDSAVYLCASSLGRTSGRGSYNEQFFGPGTRLTVL.

There are a few counts of this clonotype. The chain carries TRBV19 and TRBJ2-2; 7 bases match TRBD2. This CDR3 region has 14 residues. V shed 3 bases, J shed 3 bases, and the junction held 1 base outside the gene matches. In germline, CDR1 is LNHDA, CDR2 SQIVND (reference sequence). The CDR3 loop reads CASSIGGYTGELFF. CDR3 bases: TGTGCCAGTAGTATCGGGGGGTACACCGGGGAGCTGTTTTTT.

The sample holds many counts of this clonotype. The chain combines TRBV5-1 with TRBJ2-3, with D possibly TRBD1 on 5 matching bases. V dropped 0 bases and J dropped 0 bases, with 8 bases sitting between them. CDR1 is SGHRS, CDR2 YFSETQ, per germline. This CDR3 is 15 amino acids long. CDR3 loop: CASSLAAGSTDTQYF. CDR3 nucleotides: TGCGCCAGCAGCTTGGCGGCAGGGAGCACAGATACGCAGTATTTT.

The V gene is TRBV5-1, the J gene TRBJ2-1, with unresolved D. The V end lost 2 bases, the J end lost 7 bases, and 10 bases lay between the germline ends. Germline CDR1 SGHRS, CDR2 YFSETQ. This CDR3 comprises 13 residues. CDR3 in DNA: TGCGCCAGCAGCTTTAGATTAGGGAATGAGCAGTTCTTC. Amino acids: CASSFRLGNEQFF. The full variable domain, rest sourced from reference TRBV5-1 and TRBJ2-1, is KAGVTQTPRYLIKTRGQQVTLSCSPISGHRSVSWYQQTPGQGLQFLFEYFSETQRNKGNFPGRFSGRQFSNSRSEMNVSTLELGDSALYLCASSFRLGNEQFFGPGTRLTVL.

The J gene is TRBJ1-4, the V gene TRBV12-3 or TRBV12-4, with TRBD1 identical over 10 bases. The CDR3 extends over 17 amino acids. Germline trimming cut 6 bases from V and 7 bases from J; bases unmatched to any gene: 14. The CDR3, as DNA: TGTGCCAGCAGCTACGATATCCGGGACAGGGGCCTTGAAAAACTGTTTTTT. It specifies CASSYDIRDRGLEKLFF.

This clonotype was seen a few times. The chain couples TRBV7-2 to TRBJ2-7, with TRBD1 matching over 8 bases. The germline CDR1 and CDR2 sequences are SGHTA and FQGNSA. The CDR3 runs 15 residues. V lost 2 bases and J lost 2; bases outside the gene matches: 5. The CDR3 spells CASSLLGQGPYEQYF. The CDR3 nucleotides read TGTGCCAGCAGCTTACTAGGACAGGGACCCTACGAGCAGTACTTC.

This chain uses TRBV9 with TRBJ1-1, with 9 bases that match TRBD1. V was pared by 3 bases and J by 3 bases, with 6 bases of the junction left unmatched. The CDR3 is 15 amino acids. Per the germline V gene, CDR1 is SGDLS and CDR2 is YYNGEE. Written as DNA, the CDR3 is TGTGCCAGCAGCGCAGGACAGGGGTGGCACACTGAAGCTTTCTTT. Amino acids: CASSAGQGWHTEAFF.

CDR3 coding DNA: TGTGCCAGCAGCCCGGGACAGAGCCCCTACAATGAGCAGTTCTTC. Translating gives CASSPGQSPYNEQFF. The gene calls are TRBV7-9 and TRBJ2-1, with TRBD1 identical over 7 bases. V lost 5 bases and J lost 2; bases outside the gene matches: 6. This CDR3 is 15 amino acids long. Germline V gene data show CDR1 as SEHNR and CDR2 as FQNEAQ (reference sequence).

The chain carries TRBV12-3 or TRBV12-4 and TRBJ2-5; 11 nucleotides line up with TRBD2. V was clipped by 6 bases and J by 9 bases; unmatched bases: 9. The CDR3 extends over 14 amino acids. For the CDR3, the DNA is TGTGCCAGCAGAACGACTAGCGGGGCCAGGGCCCAGTACTTC. Its translation is CASRTTSGARAQYF.